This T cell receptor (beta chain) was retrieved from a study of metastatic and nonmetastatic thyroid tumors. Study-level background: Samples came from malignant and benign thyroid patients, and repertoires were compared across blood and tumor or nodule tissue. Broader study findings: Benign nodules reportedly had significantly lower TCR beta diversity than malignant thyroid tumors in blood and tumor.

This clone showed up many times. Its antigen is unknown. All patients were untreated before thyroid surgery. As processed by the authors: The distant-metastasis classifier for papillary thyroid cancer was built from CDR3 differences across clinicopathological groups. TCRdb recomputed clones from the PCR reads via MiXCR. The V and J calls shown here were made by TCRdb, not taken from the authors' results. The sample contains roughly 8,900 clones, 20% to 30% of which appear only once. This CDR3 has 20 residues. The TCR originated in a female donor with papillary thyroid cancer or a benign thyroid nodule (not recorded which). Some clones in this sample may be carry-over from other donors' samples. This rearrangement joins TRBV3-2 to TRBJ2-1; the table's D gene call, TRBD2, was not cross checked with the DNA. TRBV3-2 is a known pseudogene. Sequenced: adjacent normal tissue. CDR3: CASSQLMGLAGESPVNEQFF. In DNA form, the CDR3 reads TGTGCCAGCAGCCAACTCATGGGACTAGCGGGAGAATCCCCTGTGAATGAGCAGTTCTTC.